The clone carrying this T cell receptor (beta chain) was detected ten times or more. The data were taken from a study of T cells in Graves' hyperthyroidism and ophthalmopathy. CDR1 is MNHEY, CDR2 SMNVEV, per germline (reference sequence). This CDR3 spans 15 amino acids. Trimming left V 5 bases short and J 4 bases short, with 17 bases between. RNA transcripts provided the source from which TCR beta CDR3 regions were amplified. The HTBI primer set drove a first-round RT-PCR of the TCR CDR3. TCRdb re-derived calls from the multiplex PCR reads in MiXCR, one entry per CDR3 protein. The profile shows 400,000 to 550,000 distinct CDR3 sequences, around 22% of them singletons. Ophthalmopathy in the patients scored at least 3 on Clinical Activity Score and at least 4 on NOSPECS grade, lasting under 3 months.

Specimen: blood. The sequence was collected from a woman aged 30 to 39 with Graves' ophthalmopathy. The chain carries TRBV27 and TRBJ1-2, with D perhaps matching TRBD1 (5 bases). The CDR3 coding sequence is TGTGCCAGCAGTGCTGACAGAAGGTGGGGCTATGGCTACACCTTC. This codes for CASSADRRWGYGYTF.